The present entry profiles one TCR beta chain with its context. The antigen is unknown. As TCR cDNA was made by 5'RACE template switching, a universal primer site and UMIs were added. TCRdb re-called the 5' RACE reads through MiXCR, storing one row per CDR3 protein. The table shows nearly 350,000 distinct CDR3 sequences, with around 8.1% occurring only once. This sample was included in a study of T cells after yellow fever vaccination. Overall study results and limits: Most clones from primary vaccination were detected again post-booster (about 96% CD4, roughly 85% CD8). FACS-sorted repertoires could harbor abundant contaminating bulk-population clonotypes.

V was clipped by 6 bases and J by 5 bases, with 14 bases between them. The length of the CDR3 is 12 residues. Germline V gene lookup returns CDR1 DFQATT and CDR2 SNEGSKA (reference sequence). V gene TRBV20-1 combines with J gene TRBJ2-7; perhaps TRBD2 as D (5 bases). The source was PBMCs, collected approximately 47 days after the first yellow fever vaccination. The receptor's source is a man in his late teens or twenties who received the YFV17D yellow fever vaccine. CDR3 protein: CSAHQLVNEQYF. CDR3 DNA: TGCAGTGCCCATCAACTAGTGAACGAGCAGTACTTC.